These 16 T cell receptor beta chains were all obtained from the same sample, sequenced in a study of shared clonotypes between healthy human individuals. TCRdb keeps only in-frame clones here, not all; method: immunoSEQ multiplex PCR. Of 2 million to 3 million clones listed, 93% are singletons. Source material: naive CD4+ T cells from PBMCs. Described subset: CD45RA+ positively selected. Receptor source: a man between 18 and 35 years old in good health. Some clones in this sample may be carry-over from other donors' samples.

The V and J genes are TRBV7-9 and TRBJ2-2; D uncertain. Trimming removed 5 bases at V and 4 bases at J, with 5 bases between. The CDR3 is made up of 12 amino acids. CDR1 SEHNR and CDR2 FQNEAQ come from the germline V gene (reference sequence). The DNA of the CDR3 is TGTGCCAGCAGCGGATCCACCGGGGAGCTGTTTTTT. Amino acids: CASSGSTGELFF.

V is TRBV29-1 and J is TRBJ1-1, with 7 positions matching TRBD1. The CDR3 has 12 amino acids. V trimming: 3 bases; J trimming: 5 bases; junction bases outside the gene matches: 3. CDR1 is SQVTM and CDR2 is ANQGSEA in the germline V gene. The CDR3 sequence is CSVERGQTEAFF. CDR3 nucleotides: TGCAGCGTTGAGAGGGGGCAGACTGAAGCTTTCTTT.

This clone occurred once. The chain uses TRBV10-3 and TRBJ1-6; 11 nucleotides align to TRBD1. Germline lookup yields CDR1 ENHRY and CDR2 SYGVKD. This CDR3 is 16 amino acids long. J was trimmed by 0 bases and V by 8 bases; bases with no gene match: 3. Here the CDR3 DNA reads TGTGCCATCGGGGACAGGGGGAGCTCCTATAATTCACCCCTCCACTTT. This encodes CAIGDRGSSYNSPLHF.

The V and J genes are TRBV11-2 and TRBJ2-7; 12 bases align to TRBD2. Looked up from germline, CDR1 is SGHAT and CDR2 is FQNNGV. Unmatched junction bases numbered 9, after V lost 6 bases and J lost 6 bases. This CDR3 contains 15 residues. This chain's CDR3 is CASRPTSGRTAEQYF. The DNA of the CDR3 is TGTGCCAGCAGGCCTACTAGCGGGAGGACCGCCGAGCAGTACTTC.

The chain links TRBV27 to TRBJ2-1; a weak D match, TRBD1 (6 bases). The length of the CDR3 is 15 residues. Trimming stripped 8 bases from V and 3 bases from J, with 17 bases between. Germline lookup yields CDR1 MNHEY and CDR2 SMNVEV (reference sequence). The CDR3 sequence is CASSIGQNLYNEQFF. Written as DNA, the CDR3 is TGTGCCAGCTCGATCGGACAGAACCTCTACAATGAGCAGTTCTTC.

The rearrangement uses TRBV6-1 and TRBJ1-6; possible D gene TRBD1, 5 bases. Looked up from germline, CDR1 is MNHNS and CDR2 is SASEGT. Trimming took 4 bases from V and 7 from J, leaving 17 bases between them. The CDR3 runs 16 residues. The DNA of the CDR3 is TGTGCCAGCAGTGCCCAGGGATCCCTATTAAATTCACCCCTCCACTTT. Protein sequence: CASSAQGSLLNSPLHF.

The CDR3 DNA is TGCGCCAGCAGCTTGGAGAGCTTGGGGGAGCTGTTTTTT. Its translation: CASSLESLGELFF. The chain joins TRBV5-1 to TRBJ2-2; no definite D call. The germline V gene has CDR1 SGHRS and CDR2 YFSETQ. This CDR3 region has 13 residues. Trimming left V 0 bases short and J 8 bases short, with 8 bases between. The whole variable domain, remainder taken from reference TRBV5-1 and TRBJ2-2, is KAGVTQTPRYLIKTRGQQVTLSCSPISGHRSVSWYQQTPGQGLQFLFEYFSETQRNKGNFPGRFSGRQFSNSRSEMNVSTLELGDSALYLCASSLESLGELFFGEGSRLTVL.

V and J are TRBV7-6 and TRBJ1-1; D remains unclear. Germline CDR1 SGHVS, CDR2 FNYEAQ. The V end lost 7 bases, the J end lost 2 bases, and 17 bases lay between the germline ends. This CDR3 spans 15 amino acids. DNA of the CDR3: TGTGCCAGCACCATTGGAATTGACACTAACACTGAAGCTTTCTTT. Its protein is CASTIGIDTNTEAFF.

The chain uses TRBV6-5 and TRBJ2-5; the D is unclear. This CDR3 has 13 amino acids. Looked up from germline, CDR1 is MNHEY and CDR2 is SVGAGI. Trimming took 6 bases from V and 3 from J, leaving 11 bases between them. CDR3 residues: CASSRDSEETQYF. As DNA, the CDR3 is TGTGCCAGCAGCCGTGACTCCGAAGAGACCCAGTACTTC.

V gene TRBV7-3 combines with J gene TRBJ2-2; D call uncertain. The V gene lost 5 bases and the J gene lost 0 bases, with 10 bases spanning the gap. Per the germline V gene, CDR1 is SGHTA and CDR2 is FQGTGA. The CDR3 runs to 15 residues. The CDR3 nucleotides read TGTGCCAGCAGCCCTGGATCCGCGAACACCGGGGAGCTGTTTTTT. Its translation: CASSPGSANTGELFF.

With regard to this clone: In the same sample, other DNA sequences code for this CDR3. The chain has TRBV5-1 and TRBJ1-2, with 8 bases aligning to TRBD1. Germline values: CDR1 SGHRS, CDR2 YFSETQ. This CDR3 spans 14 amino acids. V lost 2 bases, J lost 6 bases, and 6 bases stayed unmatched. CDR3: CASSLLTGEDGYTF. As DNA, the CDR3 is TGCGCCAGCAGCTTATTGACAGGGGAGGATGGCTACACCTTC.

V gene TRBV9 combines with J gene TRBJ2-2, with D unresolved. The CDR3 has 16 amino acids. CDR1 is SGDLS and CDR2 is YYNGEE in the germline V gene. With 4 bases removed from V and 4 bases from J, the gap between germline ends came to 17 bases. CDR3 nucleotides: TGTGCCAGCAGCTCTACGGTCTCTTTGGGCACCGGGGAGCTGTTTTTT. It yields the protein CASSSTVSLGTGELFF.

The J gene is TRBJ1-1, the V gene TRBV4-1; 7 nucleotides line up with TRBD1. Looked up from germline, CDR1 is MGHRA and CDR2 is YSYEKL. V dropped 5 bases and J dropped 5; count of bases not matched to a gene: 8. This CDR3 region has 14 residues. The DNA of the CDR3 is TGCGCCAGCAGCGAGGCAGGGGGTAGGACTGAAGCTTTCTTT. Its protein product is CASSEAGGRTEAFF.

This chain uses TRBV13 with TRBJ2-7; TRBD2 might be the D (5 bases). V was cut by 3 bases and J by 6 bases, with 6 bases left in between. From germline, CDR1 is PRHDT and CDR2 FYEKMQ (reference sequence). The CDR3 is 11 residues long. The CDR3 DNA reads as TGTGCCAGCAGCTTTGGGAGCGAGCAGTACTTC. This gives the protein CASSFGSEQYF.

For the CDR3, the DNA is TGTGCCAGCAGCGCTGGCAGAGCCCCCGGGTACGAGCAGTACTTC. Its protein is CASSAGRAPGYEQYF. V gene TRBV13 combines with J gene TRBJ2-7; D unresolved. Germline values: CDR1 PRHDT, CDR2 FYEKMQ (reference sequence). The CDR3 spans 15 residues. V gave up 5 bases and J gave up 4 bases, with 18 bases separating them.

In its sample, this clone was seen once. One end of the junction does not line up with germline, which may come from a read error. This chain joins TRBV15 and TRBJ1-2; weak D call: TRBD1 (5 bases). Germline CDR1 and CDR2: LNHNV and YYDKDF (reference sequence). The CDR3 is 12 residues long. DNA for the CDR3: TGTGCCACCAGCTCTAACATCGGGGACCTTTACTTC. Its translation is CATSSNIGDLYF.